This T cell receptor (beta chain) originates from a study of cytomegalovirus exposure and HLA in healthy donors. Germline V gene lookup returns CDR1 DFQATT and CDR2 SNEGSKA (reference sequence). The CDR3 sequence is 11 residues long. The germline V and J ends were trimmed by 3 bases and 3 bases, with 6 bases remaining between them. The PCR used 60 Vbeta and 13 Jbeta primers. Libraries were prepared by immunoSEQ multiplex PCR; TCRdb keeps only in-frame clonotypes and omits some of them. In total, the table holds under 95,000 clones. The chain joins TRBV20-1 to TRBJ2-7, with D unclear. The clonotype comes from a man aged 18 to 30 in good health and CMV-seropositive. Sequenced sample: PBMCs. The CDR3: CSASKLYEQYF. The DNA for the CDR3 is TGCAGTGCTAGTAAGCTCTACGAGCAGTACTTC.